Each of the 11 T cell receptor beta chains below was sequenced from the same sample in a study of T cell responses to AZD1222 COVID-19 vaccine (dated by TCRdb to about 2021). The time point label corresponds to: about 28 days (+/-7) after the second vaccine dose. Libraries were built with the immunoSEQ multiplex PCR assay. This immuneACCESS table, as held by TCRdb, lists in-frame sequences with V and J called but not all clones. Of the missing ones, under half trace to an unresolved V gene in checked studies; the others have no known cause. Recorded for this sample are approximately 93,000 clones; roughly 90% of them occurred a single time. The ten most abundant clones make up 5% to 6.5% of the sample. The sequencing here drew on peripheral blood, taken 28 days after the second AZD1222 dose. All receptors come from an adult who received the AZD1222 COVID-19 vaccine.

The rearrangement joins TRBV7-3 to TRBJ1-2; TRBD1 agrees at 8 bases. CDR1 is SGHTA, CDR2 FQGTGA, per germline. The CDR3 contains 14 residues. V was pared by 2 bases and J by 8 bases, with 7 bases of the junction left unmatched. The CDR3 loop is CASSLYSGGGGYTF. For the CDR3, the DNA is TGTGCCAGCAGCTTATACTCAGGGGGCGGCGGCTACACCTTC.

This CDR3 reads CASSLFLAGSSQYF. CDR3 in DNA: TGTGCCAGCAGTTTATTTCTAGCGGGCTCTTCGCAGTACTTC. The rearrangement joins TRBV28 to TRBJ2-7, with 8 bases aligning to TRBD2. Per germline, CDR1 MDHEN and CDR2 SYDVKM. The V segment lost 1 base and the J segment 9 bases; nucleotides outside the gene matches: 8. The CDR3 has 14 amino acids.

DNA of the CDR3: TGTGCCAGCAGCCAATCGGGGACAGGGGTATACAATGAGCAGTTCTTC. It is translated as CASSQSGTGVYNEQFF. The J gene is TRBJ2-1, the V gene TRBV14; 10 bases are a match to TRBD1. This CDR3 is built from 16 residues. V shed 2 bases and J 4 bases; nucleotides not matched to a gene: 5. CDR1 SGHDN and CDR2 FVKESK come from the germline V gene.

This clone has only a few counts. The chain carries TRBV24-1 and TRBJ1-1; D ambiguous. CDR1 is KGHDR, CDR2 SFDVKD, per germline. The CDR3 contains 13 residues. The V end lost 4 bases, the J end lost 10 bases, and 15 bases lay between the germline ends. The CDR3 protein is CATSDLLSWGAFF. As DNA, the CDR3 is TGTGCCACCAGTGACCTCTTGAGTTGGGGAGCTTTCTTT.

J is TRBJ1-2 and V is TRBV6-5; TRBD1 matches 7 bases. The V gene's germline CDR1 is MNHEY and CDR2 SVGAGI. The CDR3 length is 14 residues. Trimming took 0 bases from V and 4 from J; bases not matched to a gene: 2. In DNA, the CDR3 is TGTGCCAGCAGTTACTCACAGGGGCCCTATGGCTACACCTTC. Amino acid sequence: CASSYSQGPYGYTF.

The chain couples TRBV4-1 to TRBJ1-3, with TRBD1 matching over 8 bases. The CDR3 totals 15 residues. The junction had 4 bases not matched to a gene; V was cut back by 4 bases and J by 2 bases. Germline lookup yields CDR1 MGHRA and CDR2 YSYEKL. As DNA, the CDR3 is TGCGCCAGCAGCCCCGGGACAGGCCCTGGAAACACCATATATTTT. This codes for CASSPGTGPGNTIYF.

The rearrangement links TRBV5-1 to TRBJ1-2, with 7 nucleotides matching TRBD1. Per the germline V gene, CDR1 is SGHRS and CDR2 is YFSETQ. The CDR3 is made up of 16 amino acids. Germline trimming cut 0 bases from V and 4 bases from J; bases unmatched to any gene: 9. CDR3 sequence reads: CASSLALRGQFYGYTF. The CDR3 coding sequence is TGCGCCAGCAGCTTGGCCTTGCGGGGACAGTTCTATGGCTACACCTTC. The complete variable domain, with remaining parts taken from reference TRBV5-1 and TRBJ1-2, reads KAGVTQTPRYLIKTRGQQVTLSCSPISGHRSVSWYQQTPGQGLQFLFEYFSETQRNKGNFPGRFSGRQFSNSRSEMNVSTLELGDSALYLCASSLALRGQFYGYTFGSGTRLTVV.

This chain uses TRBV5-5 with TRBJ2-7; 10 bases line up with TRBD2. J was trimmed by 1 base and V by 4 bases; bases with no gene match: 2. CDR1 is SGHKS, CDR2 YYEKEE, per germline (reference sequence). This CDR3 has 14 amino acids. The CDR3 is CASSLAGESYEQYF. The CDR3 nucleotides read TGTGCCAGCAGCCTAGCGGGGGAGTCCTACGAGCAGTACTTC.

The chain links TRBV24-1 to TRBJ1-1, with TRBD1 matching over 9 bases. The germline gives CDR1 KGHDR, CDR2 SFDVKD. V was clipped by 3 bases and J by 4 bases; unmatched bases: 2. The CDR3 totals 14 residues. Here the CDR3 reads CATSDHRGLTEAFF. DNA for the CDR3: TGTGCCACCAGTGATCACAGGGGGCTCACTGAAGCTTTCTTT.

The chain carries TRBV9 and TRBJ2-1; unclear D gene. Looked up from germline, CDR1 is SGDLS and CDR2 is YYNGEE. This CDR3 contains 17 residues. V was pared by 1 base and J by 0 bases, with 14 bases between. CDR3 protein: CASSVHQAHSSYNEQFF. DNA of the CDR3: TGTGCCAGCAGCGTACACCAGGCCCACAGCTCCTACAATGAGCAGTTCTTC.

The genes are TRBV28 and TRBJ1-5, with D perhaps TRBD1 (6 bases). Between the trimmed V and J ends, which lost 5 bases and 3 bases, there was a span of 20 bases. The germline V gene has CDR1 MDHEN and CDR2 SYDVKM. This CDR3 region has 17 residues. The CDR3 loop reads CASSPTPPRDTNQPQHF. As DNA, the CDR3 is TGTGCCAGCAGTCCGACCCCGCCCAGGGACACCAATCAGCCCCAGCATTTT.